These T cell receptor beta chains were read from a single sample in a study of CD8 T cells in ankylosing spondylitis. TCRdb processed the 5' RACE reads anew with MiXCR; each CDR3 protein has one entry. The sample records some 130,000 distinct CDR3 sequences, roughly a tenth being singletons. The sample taken for sequencing was blood, either unsorted or a sorted T cell fraction (not recorded which). These receptors were obtained from a male donor with ankylosing spondylitis or in good health (not recorded which). CDR3s include the opening cysteine and the closing phenylalanine or tryptophan. A D gene is named only where the DNA matches it firmly. Not all rows give a size; the values are once, few, many and, for expanded clones, a class.

clone size: few; V gene: TRBV24-1; D gene: NA; J gene: TRBJ2-2; CDR3 protein: CATSDNDRTGELFF; CDR3 DNA: TGTGCCACCAGTGATAATGACAGGACCGGGGAGCTGTTTTTT
clone size: many; V gene: TRBV28; D gene: TRBD1; J gene: TRBJ2-7; CDR3 protein: CASSSTGGYEQYF; CDR3 DNA: TGTGCCAGCAGTTCGACAGGGGGCTACGAGCAGTACTTC
clone size: NA; V gene: TRBV7-2; D gene: NA; J gene: TRBJ1-4; CDR3 protein: CASSLQGQEEKLFF; CDR3 DNA: TGTGCCAGCAGCTTACAGGGGCAGGAGGAAAAACTGTTTTTT
clone size: many; V gene: TRBV9; D gene: TRBD2; J gene: TRBJ2-1; CDR3 protein: CASSVSSRLAALQFF; CDR3 DNA: TGTGCCAGCAGCGTCAGCTCGAGACTAGCGGCGCTGCAGTTCTTC
clone size: many; V gene: TRBV10-3; D gene: NA; J gene: TRBJ2-3; CDR3 protein: CATGTRAGTQYF; CDR3 DNA: TGTGCCACTGGCACCCGGGCGGGTACGCAGTATTTT
clone size: few; V gene: TRBV3-1; D gene: TRBD1; J gene: TRBJ2-5; CDR3 protein: CASSLKYDRGRETQYF; CDR3 DNA: TGTGCCAGCAGCCTCAAATACGACAGGGGGCGAGAGACCCAGTACTTC
clone size: many; V gene: TRBV6-5; D gene: NA; J gene: TRBJ1-4; CDR3 protein: CASSYSNSGGEKLFF; CDR3 DNA: TGTGCCAGCAGTTACTCGAACTCGGGAGGCGAAAAACTGTTTTTT
clone size: few; V gene: TRBV5-1; D gene: NA; J gene: TRBJ2-1; CDR3 protein: CASSWRTSSLGDEQFF; CDR3 DNA: TGCGCCAGCAGCTGGAGAACTAGCTCTTTGGGCGATGAGCAGTTCTTC
clone size: many; V gene: TRBV5-1; D gene: NA; J gene: TRBJ2-2; CDR3 protein: CASSFFQGDTGELFF; CDR3 DNA: TGCGCCAGCAGCTTCTTTCAGGGTGACACCGGGGAGCTGTTTTTT
clone size: many; V gene: TRBV5-1; D gene: TRBD1; J gene: TRBJ2-1; CDR3 protein: CASSFGDRGLTGSYNEQFF; CDR3 DNA: TGCGCCAGCAGCTTCGGGGACAGGGGTCTAACTGGCTCCTACAATGAGCAGTTCTTC
clone size: few; V gene: TRBV5-6; D gene: TRBD1; J gene: TRBJ1-3; CDR3 protein: CASSLGTGSGNTIYF; CDR3 DNA: TGTGCCAGCAGCTTGGGGACAGGCTCTGGAAACACCATATATTTT
clone size: many; V gene: TRBV5-1; D gene: TRBD1; J gene: TRBJ1-1; CDR3 protein: CASSRDRGVMNTEAFF; CDR3 DNA: TGCGCCAGCAGCCGAGACAGGGGGGTTATGAACACTGAAGCTTTCTTT
clone size: few; V gene: TRBV5-1; D gene: NA; J gene: TRBJ2-1; CDR3 protein: CASSPGMGSSKGSYNEQFF; CDR3 DNA: TGCGCCAGCAGCCCCGGCATGGGCAGTTCAAAAGGGTCCTACAATGAGCAGTTCTTC
clone size: many; V gene: TRBV25-1; D gene: NA; J gene: TRBJ2-7; CDR3 protein: CASSEHGLSSYEQYF; CDR3 DNA: TGTGCCAGCAGTGAACACGGCTTGAGCTCCTACGAGCAGTACTTC
clone size: NA; V gene: TRBV20-1; D gene: TRBD2; J gene: TRBJ2-5; CDR3 protein: CSARDSSGSKTQYF; CDR3 DNA: TGCAGTGCTAGAGACTCTAGCGGGAGTAAGACCCAGTACTTC
clone size: many; V gene: TRBV20-1; D gene: NA; J gene: TRBJ2-2; CDR3 protein: CSASRIANTGELFF; CDR3 DNA: TGCAGTGCTAGTCGGATCGCGAACACCGGGGAGCTGTTTTTT
clone size: few; V gene: TRBV6-2/TRBV6-3; D gene: TRBD1; J gene: TRBJ1-6; CDR3 protein: CASSFLRQGARRNPLHF; CDR3 DNA: TGTGCCAGCAGTTTCCTCAGACAGGGGGCGCGGAGGAACCCCCTCCACTTT
clone size: many; V gene: TRBV28; D gene: TRBD1; J gene: TRBJ2-1; CDR3 protein: CASRKGDREYNEQFF; CDR3 DNA: TGTGCCAGCAGGAAAGGGGACAGGGAATACAATGAGCAGTTCTTC
clone size: many; V gene: TRBV6-2/TRBV6-3; D gene: TRBD1; J gene: TRBJ2-2; CDR3 protein: CASSYDRVNTGELFF; CDR3 DNA: TGTGCCAGCAGTTACGACAGGGTTAACACCGGGGAGCTGTTTTTT
clone size: NA; V gene: TRBV12-3/TRBV12-4; D gene: NA; J gene: TRBJ2-3; CDR3 protein: CASSLEGLTDTQYF; CDR3 DNA: TGTGCCAGCAGTTTAGAGGGCCTCACAGATACGCAGTATTTT
clone size: NA; V gene: TRBV15; D gene: NA; J gene: TRBJ2-7; CDR3 protein: CATSRAQLVSEQYF; CDR3 DNA: TGTGCCACCAGCAGAGCCCAACTAGTGAGCGAGCAGTACTTC
clone size: many; V gene: TRBV5-1; D gene: TRBD1; J gene: TRBJ2-4; CDR3 protein: CASSPSPGQGAPIQYF; CDR3 DNA: TGCGCCAGCAGCCCATCCCCGGGACAGGGGGCACCCATTCAGTACTTC
clone size: many; V gene: TRBV7-2; D gene: NA; J gene: TRBJ1-5; CDR3 protein: CASSLPGNQPQHF; CDR3 DNA: TGTGCCAGCAGCTTACCCGGGAATCAGCCCCAGCATTTT
clone size: NA; V gene: TRBV29-1; D gene: TRBD2; J gene: TRBJ2-2; CDR3 protein: CGGRGDNTGELFF; CDR3 DNA: TGCGGCGGACGGGGGGATAACACCGGGGAGCTGTTTTTT
clone size: many; V gene: TRBV7-9; D gene: NA; J gene: TRBJ1-2; CDR3 protein: CASSLADTRGGFGYTF; CDR3 DNA: TGTGCCAGCAGCTTAGCCGACACCCGCGGAGGCTTTGGCTACACCTTC
clone size: many; V gene: TRBV11-1; D gene: TRBD1; J gene: TRBJ2-7; CDR3 protein: CASSLGDRGVGVSSYEQYF; CDR3 DNA: TGTGCCAGCAGCTTAGGGGACAGAGGAGTAGGCGTAAGCTCCTACGAGCAGTACTTC
clone size: many; V gene: TRBV7-9; D gene: NA; J gene: TRBJ2-2; CDR3 protein: CASSLFADTGELFF; CDR3 DNA: TGTGCCAGCAGCTTGTTTGCGGACACCGGGGAGCTGTTTTTT
clone size: NA; V gene: TRBV20-1; D gene: NA; J gene: TRBJ1-2; CDR3 protein: CSARDLKGVSGYTF; CDR3 DNA: TGCAGTGCTAGAGATTTAAAGGGGGTTAGTGGCTACACCTTC
clone size: NA; V gene: TRBV7-2; D gene: NA; J gene: TRBJ2-7; CDR3 protein: CASSPGSTGPYEQYF; CDR3 DNA: TGTGCCAGCAGCCCAGGATCTACAGGGCCCTACGAGCAGTACTTC
clone size: NA; V gene: TRBV12-3/TRBV12-4; D gene: NA; J gene: TRBJ1-5; CDR3 protein: CASSLRVWAGNRQPQHF; CDR3 DNA: TGTGCCAGCAGTTTGCGCGTTTGGGCAGGGAATCGTCAGCCCCAGCATTTT
clone size: few; V gene: TRBV28; D gene: TRBD1; J gene: TRBJ2-5; CDR3 protein: CASTRQGASETQYF; CDR3 DNA: TGTGCCAGCACGAGGCAGGGGGCGTCAGAGACCCAGTACTTC
clone size: many; V gene: TRBV20-1; D gene: NA; J gene: TRBJ1-1; CDR3 protein: CSARVQNTEAFF; CDR3 DNA: TGCAGTGCTAGAGTCCAGAACACTGAAGCTTTCTTT
clone size: few; V gene: TRBV19; D gene: NA; J gene: TRBJ1-2; CDR3 protein: CASSITPYGYTF; CDR3 DNA: TGTGCCAGTAGTATAACGCCCTATGGCTACACCTTC
clone size: NA; V gene: TRBV5-6; D gene: TRBD2; J gene: TRBJ2-1; CDR3 protein: CASSPGGGRANEQFF; CDR3 DNA: TGTGCCAGCAGCCCTGGGGGCGGGAGGGCCAATGAGCAGTTCTTC
clone size: NA; V gene: TRBV27; D gene: TRBD1; J gene: TRBJ2-7; CDR3 protein: CASSPFLDRGHPYEQYF; CDR3 DNA: TGTGCCAGCAGTCCCTTCCTCGACAGGGGGCATCCCTACGAGCAGTACTTC
clone size: many; V gene: TRBV12-3/TRBV12-4; D gene: NA; J gene: TRBJ2-5; CDR3 protein: CASTLGLAGETQYF; CDR3 DNA: TGTGCCAGCACCCTGGGACTGGCGGGAGAGACCCAGTACTTC
clone size: many; V gene: TRBV5-4; D gene: TRBD2; J gene: TRBJ2-7; CDR3 protein: CASRPGTSGNSYEQYF; CDR3 DNA: TGTGCCAGCAGACCGGGGACTAGCGGGAACTCCTACGAGCAGTACTTC
clone size: once; V gene: TRBV5-1; D gene: TRBD2; J gene: TRBJ2-3; CDR3 protein: CASRPLLAGVADTQYF; CDR3 DNA: TGCGCCAGCAGACCGTTACTAGCGGGAGTTGCGGATACGCAGTATTTT
clone size: many; V gene: TRBV7-6; D gene: TRBD1; J gene: TRBJ1-4; CDR3 protein: CASSPSEGAVEKLFF; CDR3 DNA: TGTGCCAGCAGTCCGAGCGAGGGGGCGGTTGAAAAACTGTTTTTT
clone size: NA; V gene: TRBV11-2; D gene: TRBD1; J gene: TRBJ1-2; CDR3 protein: CASSPWTGHYGYTF; CDR3 DNA: TGTGCCAGCAGCCCCTGGACAGGGCACTATGGCTACACCTTC
clone size: many; V gene: TRBV5-5; D gene: NA; J gene: TRBJ2-6; CDR3 protein: CASSLLLVPSSGANVLTF; CDR3 DNA: TGTGCCAGCAGCTTGTTGTTGGTTCCCAGCTCTGGGGCCAACGTCCTGACTTTC
clone size: many; V gene: TRBV12-3/TRBV12-4; D gene: NA; J gene: TRBJ2-1; CDR3 protein: CASPGGLGNNEQFF; CDR3 DNA: TGTGCCAGCCCAGGGGGACTGGGTAACAATGAGCAGTTCTTC
clone size: many; V gene: TRBV5-1; D gene: NA; J gene: TRBJ2-7; CDR3 protein: CASSLTVGYEQYF; CDR3 DNA: TGCGCCAGCAGCTTAACGGTGGGCTACGAGCAGTACTTC
clone size: many; V gene: TRBV5-1; D gene: TRBD1; J gene: TRBJ2-1; CDR3 protein: CASSLVGTGVNEQFF; CDR3 DNA: TGCGCCAGCAGCTTGGTCGGGACAGGGGTTAATGAGCAGTTCTTC
clone size: few; V gene: TRBV7-8; D gene: NA; J gene: TRBJ2-1; CDR3 protein: CASSLVLQGTHNEQFF; CDR3 DNA: TGTGCCAGCAGCTTAGTACTACAGGGTACCCACAATGAGCAGTTCTTC
clone size: few; V gene: TRBV6-1; D gene: TRBD2; J gene: TRBJ2-1; CDR3 protein: CASSQGRGTTEQFF; CDR3 DNA: TGTGCCAGCAGTCAGGGCCGTGGGACTACGGAGCAGTTCTTC
clone size: many; V gene: TRBV5-1; D gene: TRBD2; J gene: TRBJ2-3; CDR3 protein: CASSLGLASTDTQYF; CDR3 DNA: TGTGCCAGCAGCTTGGGACTAGCGAGCACAGATACGCAGTATTTT
clone size: once; V gene: TRBV7-2; D gene: NA; J gene: TRBJ1-6; CDR3 protein: CASSSVYNSPLHF; CDR3 DNA: TGTGCCAGCAGCTCCGTGTATAATTCACCCCTCCACTTT